Sequencing of this TCR beta chain was carried out in a study of blood T cells in healthy people across ages. A J-beta primer mix and a sample-barcoded 5' primer were used in a second PCR of about 6 to 12 cycles. Each cDNA was tagged by a template-switch adaptor containing 12 random nucleotides. TCRdb re-derived calls from the 5' RACE reads in MiXCR, one entry per CDR3 protein. This sample carries roughly 2 million distinct CDR3 sequences, just under 50% of them seen once, and the ten largest clones take less than 2.5%. Donation came from healthy Caucasian individuals in Russia who were aged roughly 6 to 95. RNA extraction gave at least 5 micrograms of total RNA per sample. Trimming pared 5 bases from V and 3 bases from J, leaving 16 bases between. The length of the CDR3 is 15 residues. This clonotype was recorded a few times.

J is TRBJ1-2 and V is TRBV12-3 or TRBV12-4; tentatively, D is TRBD1 (5 bases). Sequencing input: blood. The TCR was taken from a woman between 35 and 50 years old in good health. CDR3 sequence reads: CASSPRSGTHYGYTF. The CDR3 DNA sequence: TGTGCCAGCAGTCCCCGATCAGGGACCCACTATGGCTACACCTTC.